The sequence of this T cell receptor beta chain was determined in a study of CD8 T cells in ankylosing spondylitis. Study findings and constraints: Prior literature has documented some motif variants in synovial fluid and blood from reactive arthritis.

Trimming shortened V by 5 bases and J by 0 bases, and 14 bases separated the two germline ends. This CDR3 is built from 15 residues. CDR1 and CDR2 (germline): ENHRY, SYGVKD. A note on this clonotype: Its antigen is as yet unknown.

Each TCR beta library was made by quantitative 5'-RACE that incorporated molecular barcodes. Via MiXCR, TCRdb re-called the 5' RACE reads, giving one row per CDR3 protein. The table records a few hundred thousand distinct CDR3 sequences, approximately 22% of them present only once. The chain is built from TRBV10-3 and TRBJ2-7; D tentatively reads TRBD1 or TRBD2 (5 bases each). The specimen sequenced was blood, either unsorted or a sorted T cell fraction (not recorded which). This receptor was identified in a male donor with ankylosing spondylitis or in good health (not recorded which). Written as DNA, the CDR3 is TGTGCCATCAGTCCCGGGACGGAGAGCTCCTACGAGCAGTACTTC. Its protein is CAISPGTESSYEQYF.